The source of this T cell receptor beta chain is a study of T-cell memory formation after mild COVID-19. Using its own MiXCR run on the 5' RACE reads, TCRdb lists one record per CDR3 protein. The data contain 300,000 to 400,000 distinct CDR3 sequences, about 15% of them singletons. This clonotype has only a few counts. This CDR3 comprises 15 residues. V was trimmed by 3 bases and J by 1 base, leaving 11 bases between them. Per the germline V gene, CDR1 is SGHVS and CDR2 is FQNEAQ. The clonotype comes from a man aged 18 to 29 who had mild COVID-19 (a few samples of this study predate the infection). Cell type and time point are not known. Sequencing was carried out using PBMCs or a T cell subset sorted from them (not recorded which). V and J are TRBV7-8 and TRBJ2-3; weak D call: TRBD2 (6 bases). The CDR3 DNA reads as TGTGCCAGCAGCTTGATGTCGGGGGGCACAGATACGCAGTATTTT. Protein product: CASSLMSGGTDTQYF.